These T cell receptor beta chains were read from a single sample in a study of shared clonotypes between healthy human individuals. The method was immunoSEQ multiplex PCR; TCRdb's version includes in-frame clones alone and lacks a portion of them. Found here are 2 million to 2.5 million clones, 85% to 95% of them singletons; the top ten hold 1.5% to 2%. The sample was naive CD8+ T cells from PBMCs. Receptor source: a man between 18 and 35 years old in good health. Some clones in this sample may be carry-over from other donors' samples. Both conserved end residues are part of each CDR3. The D gene is left open where the match is weak. The size of a clone is reported for some rows only, either as once, few or many, or as a class for expanded clones.

TRBD2 | TRBJ2-7 | TRBV10-3 | - | TGTGCCATCACCCCCGGGGCGGGAGCTCAGAACGAGCAGTACTTC | CAITPGAGAQNEQYF
TRBD1 | TRBJ2-2 | TRBV19 | - | TGTGCCAGTAGTAAGGGACAGGGGGCATGGACCGGGGAGCTGTTTTTT | CASSKGQGAWTGELFF
- | TRBJ2-1 | TRBV5-1 | - | TGCGCCAGCAGCTGGGGGGCCGACAGTTTCAATGAGCAGTTCTTC | CASSWGADSFNEQFF
TRBD1 | TRBJ2-3 | TRBV25-1 | - | TGTGCCACACGGAAGGCGGACAGGGGCACAGATACGCAGTATTTT | CATRKADRGTDTQYF
TRBD2 | TRBJ2-7 | TRBV5-1 | - | TGCGCCAGCAGCACAGAGATGGGACTAGCGGGATACGAGCAGTACTTC | CASSTEMGLAGYEQYF
TRBD1 | TRBJ2-3 | TRBV29-1 | - | TGCAGCGTTGAAGGAGGGGGCGGAACAGATACGCAGTATTTT | CSVEGGGGTDTQYF
TRBD1 | TRBJ2-1 | TRBV7-9 | - | TGTGCCAGCAGCTTAGACGGGGACAGGGAGATGTGGAATGAGCAGTTCTTC | CASSLDGDREMWNEQFF
TRBD1 | TRBJ1-1 | TRBV7-2 | - | TGTGCCAGCAGCCCGCGTGGGACAGGGGGTGAAGCTTTCTTT | CASSPRGTGGEAFF
TRBD1 | TRBJ2-3 | TRBV27 | - | TGTGCCAGCAGTCTAACAGGGGGTACGCAGTATTTT | CASSLTGGTQYF
TRBD1 | TRBJ2-7 | TRBV6-5 | once | TGTGCCAGCAGTTACTCTGGGGACAGGGGATTCTACGAGCAGTACTTC | CASSYSGDRGFYEQYF
- | TRBJ1-5 | TRBV6-1 | - | TGTGCCAGTGCGGGGGCAGCAAATCAGCCCCAGCATTTT | CASAGAANQPQHF
- | TRBJ2-7 | TRBV5-1 | - | TGCGCCAGCAGCTTGGCCGGCGGGGGCGGGTACGAGCAGTACTTC | CASSLAGGGGYEQYF
- | TRBJ1-1 | TRBV19 | - | TGTGCCAGTAGTCCCGGGACGGGGAACACTGAAGCTTTCTTT | CASSPGTGNTEAFF
TRBD1 | TRBJ1-6 | TRBV7-2 | - | TGTGCCAGCAGCTTCCGGGACAGGAGCTATAATTCACCCCTCCACTTT | CASSFRDRSYNSPLHF
TRBD1 | TRBJ2-3 | TRBV15 | once | TGTGCCACCAGCCTCCCTCGGACAGGGGCGAGAGATACGCAGTATTTT | CATSLPRTGARDTQYF
- | TRBJ1-1 | TRBV14 | few | TGTGCCAGCAGCCAAGATACCGGAACTGAAGCTTTCTTT | CASSQDTGTEAFF